The next 4 T cell receptor beta chains were all read from a single sample in a study of cytomegalovirus exposure and HLA in healthy donors. The PCR contained 60 Vbeta and 13 Jbeta primers. Using immunoSEQ multiplex PCR, the repertoire was profiled, and TCRdb retains in-frame clones only, with some absent. The sample lists roughly 260,000 clones, approximately 85% occurring once. The sample consisted of PBMCs. The receptors were gathered from a woman in her thirties or forties in good health and CMV-seropositive.

The gene calls are TRBV6-5 and TRBJ1-3, with D possibly matching TRBD1 (5 bases). The germline CDR1 and CDR2 sequences are MNHEY and SVGAGI. The length of the CDR3 is 14 residues. V was shortened by 4 bases and J by 8 bases, with 15 bases between the two germline ends. The DNA for the CDR3 is TGTGCCAGCAGTTCGACCCTAGGAGGGGACACCATATATTTT. Its protein is CASSSTLGGDTIYF.

This clone came up once. The chain joins TRBV28 to TRBJ2-7; D perhaps matches TRBD1 (5 bases). The CDR3 totals 14 residues. Germline V lookup: CDR1 MDHEN, CDR2 SYDVKM. Trimming left V 8 bases short and J 2 bases short, with 16 bases between. CDR3 DNA: TGTGCCAGCGTCTCAGGGCAGCTTACCTACGAGCAGTACTTC. Protein: CASVSGQLTYEQYF.

This chain connects TRBV30 to TRBJ1-3; D gene unclear. Germline values: CDR1 GTSNPN, CDR2 SVGIG (reference sequence). Trimming left V 8 bases short and J 2 bases short, with 10 bases between. This CDR3 spans 12 amino acids. CDR3 protein: CAAGDPGNTIYF. The CDR3, as DNA: TGTGCCGCAGGTGACCCTGGAAACACCATATATTTT.

The V gene is TRBV2, the J gene TRBJ1-3, with a tentative D call TRBD1 (5 bases). V was trimmed by 6 bases and J by 0 bases, leaving 9 bases between them. Looked up from germline, CDR1 is SNHLY and CDR2 is FYNNEI. The CDR3 has 14 amino acids. In nucleotides, the CDR3 is TGTGCCAGCAGCCGGGACTTCTCTGGAAACACCATATATTTT. Its protein is CASSRDFSGNTIYF.